This TCR beta chain was sequenced in a study of metastatic and nonmetastatic thyroid tumors. Looking at the study overall: The authors compared repertoires across blood and tumor or nodule tissue from malignant and benign thyroid patients. Findings and caveats of the study: TCR beta diversity was reportedly significantly higher in malignant thyroid tumors than benign nodules, in blood and tumor.

Many counts were recorded for this clone. Its antigen is undetermined. This CDR3 is built from 19 residues. The V gene lost 2 bases and the J gene lost 5 bases, with 27 bases spanning the gap. Looked up from germline, CDR1 is SGHAT and CDR2 is FQNNGV. In the source study's methods: Variation in CDR3 across clinicopathological groups served as the basis for constructing a distant-metastasis classifier in papillary thyroid cancer. TCRdb reprocessed the PCR reads via MiXCR. It is TCRdb's table, rather than the study itself, that gives the V and J calls and clone size. The sample contains approximately 28,000 clones, 16% of which appear only once. Each patient went into thyroid surgery without having received any treatment.

V and J are TRBV11-2 and TRBJ1-1, with D possibly being TRBD1 (5 bases). This clonotype was obtained from a male donor with papillary thyroid cancer or a benign thyroid nodule (not recorded which). Some clones in this sample may be carry-over from other donors' samples. Sequencing was carried out using blood. CDR3 coding DNA: TGTGCCAGCAGCTTACCCAGGGTACCCTCGACAAGGGGTGGGACTGAAGCTTTCTTT. Its protein is CASSLPRVPSTRGGTEAFF.